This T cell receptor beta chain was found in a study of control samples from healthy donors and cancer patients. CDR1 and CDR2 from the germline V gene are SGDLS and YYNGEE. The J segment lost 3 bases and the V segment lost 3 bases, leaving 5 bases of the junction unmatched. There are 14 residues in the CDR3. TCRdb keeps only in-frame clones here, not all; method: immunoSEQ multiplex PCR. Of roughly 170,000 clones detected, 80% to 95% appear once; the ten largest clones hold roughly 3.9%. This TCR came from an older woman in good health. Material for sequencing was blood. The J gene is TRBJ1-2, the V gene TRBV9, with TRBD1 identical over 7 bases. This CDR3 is CASSATGTYYGYTF. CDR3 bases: TGTGCCAGCAGCGCGACAGGGACTTACTATGGCTACACCTTC.